This TCR beta chain originates from a study of blood T cells in healthy people across ages. Germline V gene lookup returns CDR1 ENHRY and CDR2 SYGVKD. The length of the CDR3 is 14 residues. Trimming removed 5 bases from V and 6 bases from J; junction bases left unmatched: 5. Study observations and caveats: Possibly confounding the expanded clonotype changes was the fact that donor CMV status was unknown. Roughly linear declines in TCR beta diversity per million T cells occurred with age.

Then a second PCR, running roughly 7 to 11 cycles, was carried out with a sample-barcoded 5' primer and a J-beta primer mix. TCRdb fed the 5' RACE reads into MiXCR, producing one record per CDR3 protein. The sample holds fewer than 1,000,000 distinct CDR3 sequences, 40% to 50% seen once. About this clonotype: Its specificity is not known.

Each donor had around 9.8 milliliters of peripheral blood drawn. Each sample yielded at least 5 micrograms of PBMC total RNA. The sequence was obtained from a man aged 55-75 years in good health. This chain joins TRBV10-3 and TRBJ2-7; 12 nucleotides agree with TRBD1. What was sequenced was blood. The CDR3 DNA sequence: TGTGCCATCAGTCCGGGACAGGGGGCCCGCGAGCAGTACTTC. This encodes CAISPGQGAREQYF.